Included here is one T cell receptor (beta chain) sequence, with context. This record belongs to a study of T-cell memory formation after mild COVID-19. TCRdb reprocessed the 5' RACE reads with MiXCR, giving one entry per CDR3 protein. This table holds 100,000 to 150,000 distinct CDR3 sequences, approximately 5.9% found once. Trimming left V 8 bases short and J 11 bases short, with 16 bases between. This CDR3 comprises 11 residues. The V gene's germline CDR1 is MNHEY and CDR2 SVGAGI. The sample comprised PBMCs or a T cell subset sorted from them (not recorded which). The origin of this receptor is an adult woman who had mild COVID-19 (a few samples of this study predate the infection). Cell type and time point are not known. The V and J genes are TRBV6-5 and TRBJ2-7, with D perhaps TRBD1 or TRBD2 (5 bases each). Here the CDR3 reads CASRKGQEEYF. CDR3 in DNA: TGTGCCAGCCGGAAGGGGCAGGAGGAGTACTTC.